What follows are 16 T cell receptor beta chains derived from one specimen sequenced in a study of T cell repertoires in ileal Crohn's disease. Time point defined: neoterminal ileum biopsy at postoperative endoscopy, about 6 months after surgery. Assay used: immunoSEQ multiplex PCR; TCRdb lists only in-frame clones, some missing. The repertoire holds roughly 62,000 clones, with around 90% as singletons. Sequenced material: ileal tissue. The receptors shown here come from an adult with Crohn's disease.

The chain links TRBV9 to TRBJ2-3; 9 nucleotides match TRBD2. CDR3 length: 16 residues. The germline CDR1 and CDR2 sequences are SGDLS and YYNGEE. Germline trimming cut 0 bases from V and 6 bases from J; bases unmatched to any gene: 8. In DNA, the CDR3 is TGTGCCAGCAGCGTAGCTTCGGCGGGGGGGCTCGATACGCAGTATTTT. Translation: CASSVASAGGLDTQYF.

The CDR3 protein is CASSSRYTEAFF. The CDR3 DNA is TGTGCCAGCAGTTCGAGATACACTGAAGCTTTCTTT. The V call is TRBV6-5, the J call TRBJ1-1; D ambiguous. Deletions cut 4 bases from V and 3 bases from J, with 6 bases between. CDR1 is MNHEY, CDR2 SVGAGI, per germline. The CDR3 is 12 amino acids.

The CDR3 region has the DNA TGTGCCAGCAGCCCCGCCTACAATGAGCAGTTCTTC. It is translated as CASSPAYNEQFF. This chain joins TRBV6-1 and TRBJ2-1; D unresolved. V gave up 6 bases and J gave up 2 bases, with 5 bases separating them. CDR1 is MNHNS and CDR2 is SASEGT in the germline V gene. This CDR3 comprises 12 residues.

CDR3 sequence reads: CASSDRSYQPQHF. In DNA, the CDR3 is TGTGCCAGCAGCGACAGGTCCTATCAGCCCCAGCATTTT. This rearrangement joins TRBV5-6 to TRBJ1-5; TRBD1 is a possible D gene (6 bases). V gave up 4 bases and J gave up 5 bases, with 10 bases separating them. Germline values: CDR1 SGHDT, CDR2 YYEEEE. This CDR3 is 13 amino acids long.

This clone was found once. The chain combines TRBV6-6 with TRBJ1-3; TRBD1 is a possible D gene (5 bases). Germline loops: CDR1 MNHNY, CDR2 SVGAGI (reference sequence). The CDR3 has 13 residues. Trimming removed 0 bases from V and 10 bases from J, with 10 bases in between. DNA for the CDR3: TGTGCCAGCAGTTACTCAAGGGGTGCGACCATATATTTT. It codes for CASSYSRGATIYF.

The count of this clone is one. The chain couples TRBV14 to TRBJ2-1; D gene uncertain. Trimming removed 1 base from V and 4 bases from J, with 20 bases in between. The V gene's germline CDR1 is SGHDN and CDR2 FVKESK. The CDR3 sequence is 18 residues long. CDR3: CASSQAFLVLSQYNEQFF. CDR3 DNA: TGTGCCAGCAGCCAAGCTTTTTTGGTGCTATCGCAATACAATGAGCAGTTCTTC.

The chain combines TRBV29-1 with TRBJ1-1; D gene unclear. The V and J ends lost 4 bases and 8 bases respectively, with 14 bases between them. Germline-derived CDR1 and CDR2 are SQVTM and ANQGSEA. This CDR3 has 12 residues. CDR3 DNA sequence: TGCAGCGTTGCGGGATCGGCCCGGGAAGCTTTCTTT. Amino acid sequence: CSVAGSAREAFF.

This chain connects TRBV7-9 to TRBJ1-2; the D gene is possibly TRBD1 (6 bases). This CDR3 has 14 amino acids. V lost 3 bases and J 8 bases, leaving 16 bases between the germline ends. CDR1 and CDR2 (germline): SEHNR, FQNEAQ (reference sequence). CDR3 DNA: TGTGCCAGCAGCTTGATACAGGGTTTAGAAGGCTACACCTTC. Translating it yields CASSLIQGLEGYTF.

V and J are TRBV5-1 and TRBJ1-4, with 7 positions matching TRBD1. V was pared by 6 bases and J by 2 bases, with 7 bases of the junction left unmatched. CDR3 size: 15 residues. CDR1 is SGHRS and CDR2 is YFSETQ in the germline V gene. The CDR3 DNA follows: TGCGCCAGCACCGAATCAGGGGGGACTAATGAAAAACTGTTTTTT. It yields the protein CASTESGGTNEKLFF.

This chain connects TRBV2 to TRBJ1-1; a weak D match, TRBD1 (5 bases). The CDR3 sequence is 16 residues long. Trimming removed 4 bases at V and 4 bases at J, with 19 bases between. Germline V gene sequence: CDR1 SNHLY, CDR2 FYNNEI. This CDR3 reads CASSGLNPGSVTEAFF. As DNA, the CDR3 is TGTGCCAGCAGTGGTCTAAATCCAGGGTCGGTCACTGAAGCTTTCTTT.

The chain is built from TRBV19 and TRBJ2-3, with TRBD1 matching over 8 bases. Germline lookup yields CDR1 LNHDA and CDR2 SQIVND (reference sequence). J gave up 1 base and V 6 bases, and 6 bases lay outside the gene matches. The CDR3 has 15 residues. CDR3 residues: CASSRSGQGTDTQYF. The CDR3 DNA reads TGTGCCAGTAGCCGGTCGGGACAGGGCACAGATACGCAGTATTTT. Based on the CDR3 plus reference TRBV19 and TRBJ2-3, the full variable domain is DGGITQSPKYLFRKEGQNVTLSCEQNLNHDAMYWYRQDPGQGLRLIYYSQIVNDFQKGDIAEGYSVSREKKESFPLTVTSAQKNPTAFYLCASSRSGQGTDTQYFGPGTRLTVL.

The CDR3 DNA follows: TGCGCCAGCACCCCAGGTCCAGGGGCGTTTGAGACCCAGTACTTC. This sequence encodes CASTPGPGAFETQYF. This chain connects TRBV5-1 to TRBJ2-5; weak D call: TRBD1 (6 bases). Trimming stripped 6 bases from V and 5 bases from J, with 20 bases between. This CDR3 comprises 15 residues. Germline CDR1 is SGHRS and CDR2 is YFSETQ.

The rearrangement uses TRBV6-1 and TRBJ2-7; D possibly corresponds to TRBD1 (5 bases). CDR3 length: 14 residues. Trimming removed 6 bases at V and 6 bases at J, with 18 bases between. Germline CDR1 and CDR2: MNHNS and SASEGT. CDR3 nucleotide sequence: TGTGCCAGCAGCCACTCGACGACAGACCGCGAGCAGTACGTC. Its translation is CASSHSTTDREQYV.

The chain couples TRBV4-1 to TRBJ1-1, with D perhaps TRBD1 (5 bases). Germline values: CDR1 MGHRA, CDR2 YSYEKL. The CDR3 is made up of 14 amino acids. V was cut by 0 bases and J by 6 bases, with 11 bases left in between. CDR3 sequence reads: CASSQDPGGAEAFF. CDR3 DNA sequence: TGCGCCAGCAGCCAAGATCCCGGGGGGGCTGAAGCTTTCTTT.

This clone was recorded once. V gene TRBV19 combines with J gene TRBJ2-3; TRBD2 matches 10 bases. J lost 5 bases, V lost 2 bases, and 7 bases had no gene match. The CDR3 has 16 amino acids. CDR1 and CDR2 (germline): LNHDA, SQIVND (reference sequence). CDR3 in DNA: TGTGCCAGTAGTATACGGGCTAGCGGGAGAGGAGATACGCAGTATTTT. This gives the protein CASSIRASGRGDTQYF.

The CDR3 bases are TGCAGCGTTCCGCCGGAGTATGGCTACACCTTC. The encoded protein is CSVPPEYGYTF. The chain carries TRBV29-1 and TRBJ1-2, with unresolved D. Trimming left V 5 bases short and J 5 bases short, with 9 bases between. In germline, CDR1 is SQVTM, CDR2 ANQGSEA. This CDR3 spans 11 amino acids.